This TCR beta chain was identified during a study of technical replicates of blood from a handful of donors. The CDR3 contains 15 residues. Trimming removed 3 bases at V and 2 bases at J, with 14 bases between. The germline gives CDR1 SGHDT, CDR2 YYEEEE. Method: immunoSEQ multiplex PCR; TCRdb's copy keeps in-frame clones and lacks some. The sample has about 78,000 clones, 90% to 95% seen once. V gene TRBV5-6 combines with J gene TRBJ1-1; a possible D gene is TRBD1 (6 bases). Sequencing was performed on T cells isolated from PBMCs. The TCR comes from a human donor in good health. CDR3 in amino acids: CASSYRVLANTEAFF. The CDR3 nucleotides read TGTGCCAGCAGCTACAGGGTCCTCGCTAACACTGAAGCTTTCTTT.